The source of this T cell receptor (beta chain) is a study of blood T cell repertoires in COVID-19. Overall study context: Specimens from acute and convalescent COVID-19 originated in the United States, Italy and Spain.

The study counted Cohort 3 donors as recovered given two negative PCRs, clearance, or symptom resolution. This clone is a singleton in its sample. In the original processing: Nucleated cell counts were estimated from reference gene primer amplification. Produced via immunoSEQ multiplex PCR; TCRdb's table is partial and in-frame only. V, J and clone size were drawn from that table, and D and trimming were deduced from the DNA. This table has 180,000 or so clones, roughly 83% appearing once. The TCR originated in a woman in her sixties who had recovered from COVID-19. The sample was PBMCs or T cells enriched from blood (not recorded which).

The CDR3 sequence: CASSRITPTQYF. The CDR3 DNA reads TGTGCCAGCAGCCGTATTACTCCAACGCAGTATTTT. The chain links TRBV7-3 to TRBJ2-3; D not resolved. Germline V gene sequence: CDR1 SGHTA, CDR2 FQGTGA. This CDR3 comprises 12 residues. V was pared by 5 bases and J by 9 bases, with 12 bases between. The full variable domain, with the rest looked up from reference TRBV7-3 and TRBJ2-3, is GAGVSQTPSNKVTEKGKYVELRCDPISGHTALYWYRQSLGQGPEFLIYFQGTGAADDSGLPNDRFFAVRPEGSVSTLKIQRTERGDSAVYLCASSRITPTQYFGPGTRLTVL.